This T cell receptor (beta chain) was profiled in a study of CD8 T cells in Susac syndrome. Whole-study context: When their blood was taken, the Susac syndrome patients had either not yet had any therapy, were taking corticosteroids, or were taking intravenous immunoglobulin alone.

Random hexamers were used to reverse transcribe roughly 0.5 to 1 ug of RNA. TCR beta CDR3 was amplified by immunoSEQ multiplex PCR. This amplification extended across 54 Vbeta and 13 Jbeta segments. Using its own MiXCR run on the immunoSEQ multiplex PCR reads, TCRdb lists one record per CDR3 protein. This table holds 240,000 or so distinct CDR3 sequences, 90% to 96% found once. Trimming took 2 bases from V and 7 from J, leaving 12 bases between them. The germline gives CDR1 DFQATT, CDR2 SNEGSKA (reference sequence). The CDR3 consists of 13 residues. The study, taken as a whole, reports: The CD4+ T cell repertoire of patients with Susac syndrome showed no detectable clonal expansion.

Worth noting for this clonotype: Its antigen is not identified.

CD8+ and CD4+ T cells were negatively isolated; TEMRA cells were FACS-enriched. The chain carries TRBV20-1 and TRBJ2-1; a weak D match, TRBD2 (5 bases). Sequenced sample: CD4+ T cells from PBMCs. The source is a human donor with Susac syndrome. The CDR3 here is CSARRGAWNEQFF. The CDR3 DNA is TGCAGTGCTAGACGGGGTGCGTGGAATGAGCAGTTCTTC.